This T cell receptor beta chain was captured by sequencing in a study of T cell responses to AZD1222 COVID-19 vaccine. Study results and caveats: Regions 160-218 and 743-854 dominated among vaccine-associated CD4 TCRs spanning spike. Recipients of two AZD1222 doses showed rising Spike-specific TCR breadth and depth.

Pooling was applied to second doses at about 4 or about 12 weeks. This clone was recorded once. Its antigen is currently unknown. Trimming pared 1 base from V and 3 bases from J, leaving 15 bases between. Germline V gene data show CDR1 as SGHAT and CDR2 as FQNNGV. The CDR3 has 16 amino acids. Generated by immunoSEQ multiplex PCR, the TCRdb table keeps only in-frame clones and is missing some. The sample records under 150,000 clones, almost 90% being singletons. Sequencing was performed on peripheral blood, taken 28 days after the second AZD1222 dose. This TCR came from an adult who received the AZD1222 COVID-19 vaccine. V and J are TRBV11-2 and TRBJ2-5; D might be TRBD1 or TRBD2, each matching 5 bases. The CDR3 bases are TGTGCCAGCAGCTTAGGTCTATCTTGGGACGAAGAGACCCAGTACTTC. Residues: CASSLGLSWDEETQYF.